This T cell receptor (beta chain) is drawn from a study of shared clonotypes between healthy human individuals. This clone was counted only a few times. Using immunoSEQ multiplex PCR, the repertoire was profiled, and TCRdb retains in-frame clones only, with some absent. The sample contains around 240,000 clones, about 65% of which appear only once. This CDR3 spans 17 amino acids. The V and J ends lost 6 bases and 1 base respectively, with 19 bases between them. CDR1 is LNHDA, CDR2 SQIVND, per germline (reference sequence). Sequencing was done on a sample of memory CD4+ T cells sorted from blood. Documented subset: CD45RA-negative fraction. This chain joins TRBV19 and TRBJ1-5, with D tentatively TRBD1 (5 bases). The TCR originated in a man in his thirties or forties in good health. CDR3 in amino acids: CASRNMPGKSSNQPQHF. The CDR3 DNA reads TGTGCCAGTAGGAATATGCCAGGGAAATCGAGCAATCAGCCCCAGCATTTT.